The present entry profiles one TCR beta chain with its context. Its specificity is not known. The CDR3 totals 17 residues. Germline V CDR1 and CDR2: MDHEN, SYDVKM. The TRB libraries of cDNA were built by UMI-labeled 5' RACE. No DNA is given; TCRdb re-called the 5' RACE reads and lists each CDR3 protein once. Found here are over 150,000 distinct CDR3 sequences; the top ten clones hold about 0.48%. This entry is derived from a study of CXCR3-negative and CXCR3-positive naive CD8 T cells. Whole-study context: There were 130 million or so TRB reads altogether, and each library had about 1.5 +/- 0.3 million of them. Study outcomes and limitations: With surface CD5 comparable between naive subsets, TCR strength was estimated using properties derived from the TRB CDR3. Naive subsets were similarly diverse, while memory CD8+ repertoires were much less diverse. Comparison of naive cells showed more hydrophobic TRB CDR3s in CXCR3-positive than in CXCR3-negative naive cells.

Researchers reported sorting every CD8+ T cell subset in triplicate, 300,000 to 350,000 cells per sort. The chain employs TRBV28 and TRBJ2-3; checking the TCRdb D call of TRBD1 is not possible without DNA. This TCR was sampled from a human donor in good health. Some clones in this sample may be carry-over from other donors' samples. The sequenced material came from naive CXCR3+ CD8+ T cells from blood. Subset here: CD45RO-CCR7+CD27+CD95- naive CD8+ T cells expressing CXCR3 (TNR3+). CDR3 sequence reads: CASSSALLWGGTDTQYF.